The T cell receptor beta chain under discussion was sequenced for a study of blood T cell repertoires in COVID-19. Looking at the study overall: Whether acute or convalescent, the COVID-19 samples came from the United States, Italy and Spain. PBMCs, B-cell-depleted T cells, or T cells were the source of the cDNA or gDNA that made up the material.

Germline assignment: CDR1 SGHNT and CDR2 YENEEA. Trimming took 7 bases from V and 0 from J; bases not matched to a gene: 6. The CDR3 extends over 17 amino acids. The repertoire was sequenced with immunoSEQ multiplex PCR; TCRdb's copy has only in-frame clones and lacks some. The sample has 200,000 to 300,000 clones; 80% to 85% are singletons. Input material: peripheral blood. V gene TRBV11-3 combines with J gene TRBJ2-6; 10 positions agree with TRBD1. The clonotype comes from a woman in her late teens or twenties with acute or convalescent COVID-19. In DNA, the CDR3 is TGTGCCAGCATCCGGGACAGGGGTGCCTCTGGGGCCAACGTCCTGACTTTC. Protein sequence: CASIRDRGASGANVLTF.